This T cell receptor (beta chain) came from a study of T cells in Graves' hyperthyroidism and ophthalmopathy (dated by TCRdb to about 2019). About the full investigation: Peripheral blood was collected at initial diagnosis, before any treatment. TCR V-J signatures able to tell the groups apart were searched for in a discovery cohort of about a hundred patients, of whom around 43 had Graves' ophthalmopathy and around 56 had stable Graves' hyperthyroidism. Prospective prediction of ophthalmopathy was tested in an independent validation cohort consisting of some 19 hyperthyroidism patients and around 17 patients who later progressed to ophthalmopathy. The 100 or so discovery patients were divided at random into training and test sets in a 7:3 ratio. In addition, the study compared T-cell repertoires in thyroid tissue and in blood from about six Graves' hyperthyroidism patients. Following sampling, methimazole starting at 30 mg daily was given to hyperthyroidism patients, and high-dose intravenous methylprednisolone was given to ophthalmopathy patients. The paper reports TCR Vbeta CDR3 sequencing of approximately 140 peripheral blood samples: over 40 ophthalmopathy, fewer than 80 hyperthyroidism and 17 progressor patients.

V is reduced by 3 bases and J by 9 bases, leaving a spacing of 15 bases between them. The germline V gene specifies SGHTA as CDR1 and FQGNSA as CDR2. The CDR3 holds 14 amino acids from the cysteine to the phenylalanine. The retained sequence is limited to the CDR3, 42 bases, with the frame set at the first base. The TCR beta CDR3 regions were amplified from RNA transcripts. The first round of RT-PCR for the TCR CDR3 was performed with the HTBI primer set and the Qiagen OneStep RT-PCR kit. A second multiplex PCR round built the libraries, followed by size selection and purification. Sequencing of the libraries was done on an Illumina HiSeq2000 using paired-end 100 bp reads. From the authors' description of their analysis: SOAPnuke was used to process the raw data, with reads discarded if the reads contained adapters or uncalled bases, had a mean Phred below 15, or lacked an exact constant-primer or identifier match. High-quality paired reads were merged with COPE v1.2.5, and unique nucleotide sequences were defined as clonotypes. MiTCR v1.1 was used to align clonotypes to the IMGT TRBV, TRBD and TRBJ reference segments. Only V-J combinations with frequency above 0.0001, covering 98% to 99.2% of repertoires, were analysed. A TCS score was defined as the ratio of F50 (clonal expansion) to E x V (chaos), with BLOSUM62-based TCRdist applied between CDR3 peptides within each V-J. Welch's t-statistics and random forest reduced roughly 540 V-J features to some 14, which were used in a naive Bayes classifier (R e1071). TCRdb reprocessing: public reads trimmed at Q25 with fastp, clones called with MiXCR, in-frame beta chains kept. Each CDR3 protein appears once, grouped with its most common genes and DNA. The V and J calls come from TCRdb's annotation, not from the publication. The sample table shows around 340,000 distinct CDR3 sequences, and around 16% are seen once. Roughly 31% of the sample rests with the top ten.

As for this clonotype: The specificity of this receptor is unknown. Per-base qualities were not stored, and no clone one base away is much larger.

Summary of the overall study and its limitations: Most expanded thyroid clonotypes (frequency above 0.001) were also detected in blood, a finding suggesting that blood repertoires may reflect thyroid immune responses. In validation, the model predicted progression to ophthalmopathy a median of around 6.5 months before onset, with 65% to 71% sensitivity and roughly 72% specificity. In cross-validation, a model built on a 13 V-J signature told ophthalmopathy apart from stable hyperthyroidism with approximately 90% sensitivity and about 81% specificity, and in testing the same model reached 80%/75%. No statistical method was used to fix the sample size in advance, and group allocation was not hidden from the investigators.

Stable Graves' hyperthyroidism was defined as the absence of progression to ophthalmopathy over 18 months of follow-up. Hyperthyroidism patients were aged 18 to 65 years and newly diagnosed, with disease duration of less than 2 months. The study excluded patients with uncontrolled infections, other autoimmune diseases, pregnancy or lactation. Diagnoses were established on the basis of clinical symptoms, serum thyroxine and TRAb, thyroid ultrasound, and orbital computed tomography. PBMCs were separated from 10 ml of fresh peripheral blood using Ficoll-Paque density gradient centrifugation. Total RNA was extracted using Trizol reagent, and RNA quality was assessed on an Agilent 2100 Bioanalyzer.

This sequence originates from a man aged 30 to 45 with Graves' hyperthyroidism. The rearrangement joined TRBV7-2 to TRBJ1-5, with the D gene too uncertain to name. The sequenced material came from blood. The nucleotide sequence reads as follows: TGTGCCAGCAGCTTGAGCGGGCCCTTGGGGCCCCAGCATTTT. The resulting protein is CASSLSGPLGPQHF.